The clone carrying this T cell receptor beta chain occurred once. Its antigen is not identified. The data are from a study of long-term antiretroviral therapy in people with HIV. Overall study results and limits: Narrower CDR3 length ranges marked HIV repertoires relative to controls. Those clones which expanded before ART made up the dominant part of the repertoire at all time points.

The United States was where all participants with HIV were treated. immunoSEQ v3.0 was run at survey level. Some clones are missing from TCRdb's copy, which holds only in-frame ones; the method was immunoSEQ multiplex PCR. The sample lists about 16,000 clones; over 70% were seen once. V lost 7 bases and J lost 4; bases outside the gene matches: 9. CDR3 length: 14 residues. CDR1 is MDHEN and CDR2 is SYDVKM in the germline V gene. This receptor was obtained from a man aged 30 to 39 with HIV. The chain carries TRBV28 and TRBJ2-7, with TRBD2 matching 8 bases. Here the sequenced sample was unsorted PBMCs, taken about 1.3 years before starting antiretroviral therapy. This chain's CDR3 is CASTLLSGGYEQYF. The CDR3 DNA follows: TGTGCCAGCACCCTCCTGAGCGGGGGATACGAGCAGTACTTC.